The rows below give T cell receptor beta chains drawn from one sample of a study of cytomegalovirus exposure and HLA in healthy donors. This table comes from immunoSEQ multiplex PCR, and its TCRdb copy is limited to in-frame clones, with some not included. The repertoire includes about 76,000 clones, around 80% of them detected once, and 2.5% sits in the top ten. Sequenced sample: PBMCs. All receptors come from a young man in good health and CMV-seronegative. The CDR3 runs from the conserved cysteine through the conserved F or W.

j_gene,v_gene,len,CDR3aa
TRBJ1-5,TRBV2,14,CASSVPGGNQPQHF
TRBJ2-5,TRBV29-1,12,CSVMTGRETQYF
TRBJ1-4,TRBV30,14,CAWSGTGYGEKLFF
TRBJ2-7,TRBV7-2,15,CASSLGRRSSYEQYF
TRBJ2-1,TRBV5-5,16,CASSRAGLAGLNEQFF
TRBJ2-2,TRBV10-3,13,CASGLAGGPKVFF
TRBJ1-3,TRBV5-6,14,CASTLGTTGNTIYF
TRBJ1-5,TRBV30,13,CAWSVLGSQPQHF
TRBJ2-7,TRBV6-5,15,CASMRAEGAGYEQYF
TRBJ2-1,TRBV11-2,15,CASVEGGASYNEQFF
TRBJ2-7,TRBV9,16,CASSVGASGTPYEQYF
TRBJ1-5,TRBV7-9,13,CASSFGTNQPQHF
TRBJ2-6,TRBV7-9,18,CASSLPGQGFSGANVLTF
TRBJ2-7,TRBV28,15,CASTGGASGSYEQYF
TRBJ2-1,TRBV7-9,14,CASSLDRSYNEQFF
TRBJ2-7,TRBV6-5,15,CASSYSIGGDYEQYF
TRBJ2-1,TRBV29-1,14,CSEGEGGAANEQFF
TRBJ1-1,TRBV19,14,CASRTGAGGTEAFF
TRBJ2-7,TRBV6-6,12,CASQASTYEQYF